The clone carrying this T cell receptor (beta chain) has just one count. The antigen is undetermined. This entry belongs to a study of cytomegalovirus exposure and HLA in healthy donors. The wider study: A prior study identified just under 120 million unique TCR beta sequences from roughly 170 million T cells.

Primers: 60 Vbeta forward and 13 Jbeta reverse. Produced via immunoSEQ multiplex PCR; TCRdb's table is partial and in-frame only. The sample has 90,000 or so clones, 55% to 70% seen once; the top ten hold about 6.3%. Whole-study findings and limits: As immune exposure information, only CMV serostatus was available. An analysis was carried out later, and it reportedly showed fewer N-insertions in an Asian-associated ancestry cluster than the roughly 670-donor mean.

Specimen: PBMCs. The sequence was collected from a boy aged 10-17 years in good health and CMV-seropositive.

In DNA, the CDR3 is TGTGCCAGCAGCCAGACAGGCTACACCTTC. This gives the protein CASSQTGYTF. V gene TRBV7-9 combines with J gene TRBJ1-2; D unresolved. Germline CDR1 reads SEHNR; CDR2 reads FQNEAQ (reference sequence). Between the trimmed V and J ends, which lost 5 bases and 8 bases, there was a span of 6 bases. The CDR3 is 10 amino acids.